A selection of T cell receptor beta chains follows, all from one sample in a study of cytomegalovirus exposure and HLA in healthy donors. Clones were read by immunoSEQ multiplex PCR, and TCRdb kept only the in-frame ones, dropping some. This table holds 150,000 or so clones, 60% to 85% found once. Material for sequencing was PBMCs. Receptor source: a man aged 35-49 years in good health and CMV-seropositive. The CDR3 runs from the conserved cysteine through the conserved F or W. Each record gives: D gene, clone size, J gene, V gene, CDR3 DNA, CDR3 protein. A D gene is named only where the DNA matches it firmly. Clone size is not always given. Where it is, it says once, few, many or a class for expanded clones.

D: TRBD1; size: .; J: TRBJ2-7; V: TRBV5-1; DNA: TGCGCCAGCAGCCCGACAGGGGACAGAGTGGACGAGCAGTACTTC; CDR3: CASSPTGDRVDEQYF
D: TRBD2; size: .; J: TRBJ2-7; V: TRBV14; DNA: TGTGCCAGCAGAGCCGGGACTAGCGGGACCGAGCAGTACTTC; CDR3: CASRAGTSGTEQYF
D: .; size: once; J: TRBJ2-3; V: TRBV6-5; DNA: TGTGCCAGTTCTGACAGGTTCACAGATACGCAGTATTTT; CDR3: CASSDRFTDTQYF
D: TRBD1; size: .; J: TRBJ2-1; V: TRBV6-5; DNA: TGTGCCAGCAGTCGTCAGGGGGTTTCATACAATGAGCAGTTCTTC; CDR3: CASSRQGVSYNEQFF
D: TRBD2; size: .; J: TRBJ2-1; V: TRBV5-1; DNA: TGCGCCAGCAGCCCCGAACTAGCGTACAATGAGCAGTTCTTC; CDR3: CASSPELAYNEQFF
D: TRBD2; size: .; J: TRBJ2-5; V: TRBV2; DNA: TGTGCCAGCGGGGAGGGGGAGACCCAGTACTTC; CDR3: CASGEGETQYF
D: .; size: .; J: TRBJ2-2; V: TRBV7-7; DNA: TGTGCCAGCAGCAGGGAGATTAACGGGGAGCTGTTTTTT; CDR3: CASSREINGELFF
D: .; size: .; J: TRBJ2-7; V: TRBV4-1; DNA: TGCGCCAGCAGCCAAAATGACTACGAGCAGTACTTC; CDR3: CASSQNDYEQYF
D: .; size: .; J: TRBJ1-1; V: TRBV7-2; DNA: TGTGCCAGCAGCTTAGTTAGCCAGACTGAAGCTTTCTTT; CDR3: CASSLVSQTEAFF
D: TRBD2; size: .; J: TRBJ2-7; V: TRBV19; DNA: TGTGCCAGTAGTATGCTAGCGGGACCTATCGCCGAGCAGTACTTC; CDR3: CASSMLAGPIAEQYF
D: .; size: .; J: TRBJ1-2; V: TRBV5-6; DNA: TGTGCCAGCAGCTTGTGGAGGGTGACGTATGGCTACACCTTC; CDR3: CASSLWRVTYGYTF
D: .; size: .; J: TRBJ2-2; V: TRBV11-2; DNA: TGTGCCAGCAGCTTAGACTCCCGCACCGGGGAGCTGTTTTTT; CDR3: CASSLDSRTGELFF
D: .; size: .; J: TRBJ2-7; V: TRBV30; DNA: TGTGCCTGGAGTCCCCTTAGCTCCTACGAGCAGTACTTC; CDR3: CAWSPLSSYEQYF
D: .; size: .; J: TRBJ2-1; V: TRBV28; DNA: TGTGCCAGCAGCCCTTTAGAATCCTCCAATGAGCAGTTCTTC; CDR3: CASSPLESSNEQFF
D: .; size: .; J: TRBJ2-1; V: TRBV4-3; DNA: TGCGCCAGCAGCCTCGCGGGCCCGAACAATGAGCAGTTCTTC; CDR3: CASSLAGPNNEQFF
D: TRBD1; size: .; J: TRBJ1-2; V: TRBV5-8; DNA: TGTGCCAGCAGCTTGGGAGGGGGCGAGTCCTATGGCTACACCTTC; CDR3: CASSLGGGESYGYTF
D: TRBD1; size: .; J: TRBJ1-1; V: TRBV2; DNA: TGTGCCAGCAGTGGGGGACAGGGAGGGGGCACTGAAGCTTTCTTT; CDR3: CASSGGQGGGTEAFF
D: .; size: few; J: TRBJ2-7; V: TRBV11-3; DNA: TGTGCCAGCAGCCCTATGCAGGGCTCCCTCGAGCAGTACTTC; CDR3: CASSPMQGSLEQYF
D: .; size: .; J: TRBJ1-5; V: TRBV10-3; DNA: TGTGCCATCAGTGAGTCAACATCGCCCCAGCATTTT; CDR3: CAISESTSPQHF
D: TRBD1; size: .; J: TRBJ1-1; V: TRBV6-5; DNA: TGTGCCAGCAGTTGGGACAGGAAAAACACTGAAGCTTTCTTT; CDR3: CASSWDRKNTEAFF
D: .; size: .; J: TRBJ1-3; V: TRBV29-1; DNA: TGCAGCGTTGAGGTGACCGGAGGAGGAAACACCATATATTTT; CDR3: CSVEVTGGGNTIYF
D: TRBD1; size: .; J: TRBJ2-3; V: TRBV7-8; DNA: TGTGCCAGCAGATCCCGGGGACAGGGCCGGACAGATACGCAGTATTTT; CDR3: CASRSRGQGRTDTQYF
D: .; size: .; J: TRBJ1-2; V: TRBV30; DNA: TGTGCCTGGAGTCGAGACAGGCCCTATGGCTACACCTTC; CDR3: CAWSRDRPYGYTF